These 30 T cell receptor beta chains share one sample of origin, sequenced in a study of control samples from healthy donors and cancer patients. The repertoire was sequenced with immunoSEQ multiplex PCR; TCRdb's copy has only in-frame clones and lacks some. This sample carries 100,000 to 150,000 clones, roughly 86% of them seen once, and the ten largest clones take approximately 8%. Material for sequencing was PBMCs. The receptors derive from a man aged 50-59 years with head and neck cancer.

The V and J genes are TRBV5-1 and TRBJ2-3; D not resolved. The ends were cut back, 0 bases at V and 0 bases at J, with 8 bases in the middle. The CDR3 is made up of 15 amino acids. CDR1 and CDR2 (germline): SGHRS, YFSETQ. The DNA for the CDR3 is TGCGCCAGCAGCTTGGAACTCCGAAGCACAGATACGCAGTATTTT. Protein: CASSLELRSTDTQYF.

CDR3 bases: TGTGCCAGCACCCCGGGGCCGCCCGGCTACACCTTC. Translation gives CASTPGPPGYTF. This chain connects TRBV6-4 to TRBJ1-2; possible D gene TRBD1, 5 bases. CDR1 and CDR2 (germline): MRHNA, SNTAGT. The V and J ends lost 7 bases and 8 bases respectively, with 14 bases between them. The CDR3 extends over 12 amino acids.

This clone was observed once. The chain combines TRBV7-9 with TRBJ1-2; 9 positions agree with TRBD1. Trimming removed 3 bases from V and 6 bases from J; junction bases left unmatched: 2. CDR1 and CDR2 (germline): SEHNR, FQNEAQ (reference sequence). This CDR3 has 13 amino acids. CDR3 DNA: TGTGCCAGCAGCTTTGGGACAGGGCATGGCTACACCTTC. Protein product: CASSFGTGHGYTF.

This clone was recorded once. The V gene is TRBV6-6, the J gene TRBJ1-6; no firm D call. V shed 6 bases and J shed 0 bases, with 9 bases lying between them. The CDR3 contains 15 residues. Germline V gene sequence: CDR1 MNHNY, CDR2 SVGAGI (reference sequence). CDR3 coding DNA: TGTGCCAGCAGGGGATCTAGCTCCTATAATTCACCCCTCCACTTT. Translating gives CASRGSSSYNSPLHF.

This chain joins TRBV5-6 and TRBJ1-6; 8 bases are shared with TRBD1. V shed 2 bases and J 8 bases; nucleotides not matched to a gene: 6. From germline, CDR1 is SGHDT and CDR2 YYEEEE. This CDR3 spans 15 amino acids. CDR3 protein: CASSFSDRVDSPLHF. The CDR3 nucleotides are TGTGCCAGCAGCTTCTCGGACAGGGTTGATTCACCCCTCCACTTT.

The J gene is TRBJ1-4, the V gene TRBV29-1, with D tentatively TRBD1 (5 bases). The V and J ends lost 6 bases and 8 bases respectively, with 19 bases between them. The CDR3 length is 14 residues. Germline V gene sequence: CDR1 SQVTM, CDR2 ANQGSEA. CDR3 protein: CSVGPGTTPEKLFF. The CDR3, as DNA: TGCAGCGTCGGGCCCGGGACCACTCCCGAAAAACTGTTTTTT.

This CDR3 is CAISESKAASNEKLFF. In nucleotides, the CDR3 is TGTGCCATCAGTGAGTCGAAGGCAGCGAGTAATGAAAAACTGTTTTTT. The chain has TRBV10-3 and TRBJ1-4; no firm D call. V was clipped by 0 bases and J by 4 bases, with 12 bases between them. Germline-derived CDR1 and CDR2 are ENHRY and SYGVKD. The CDR3 extends over 16 amino acids.

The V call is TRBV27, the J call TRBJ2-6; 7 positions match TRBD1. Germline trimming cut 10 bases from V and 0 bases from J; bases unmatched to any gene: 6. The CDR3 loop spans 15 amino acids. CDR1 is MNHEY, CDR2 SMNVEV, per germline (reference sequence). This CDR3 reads CATQGPSSGANVLTF. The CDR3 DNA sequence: TGTGCCACACAGGGGCCCTCCTCTGGGGCCAACGTCCTGACTTTC.

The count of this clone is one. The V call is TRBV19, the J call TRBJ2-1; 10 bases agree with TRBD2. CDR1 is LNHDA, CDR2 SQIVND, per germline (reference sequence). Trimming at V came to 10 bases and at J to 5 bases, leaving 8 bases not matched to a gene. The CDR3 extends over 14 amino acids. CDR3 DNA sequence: TGTGCCACCGAAAGCGGGAGGGTGAACAATGAGCAGTTCTTC. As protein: CATESGRVNNEQFF.

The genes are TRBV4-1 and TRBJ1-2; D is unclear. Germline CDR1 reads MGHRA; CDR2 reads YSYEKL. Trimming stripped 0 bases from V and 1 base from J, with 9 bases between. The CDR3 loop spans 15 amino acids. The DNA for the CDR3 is TGCGCCAGCAGCCAAGATCCGTCGGGTAACTATGGCTACACCTTC. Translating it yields CASSQDPSGNYGYTF.

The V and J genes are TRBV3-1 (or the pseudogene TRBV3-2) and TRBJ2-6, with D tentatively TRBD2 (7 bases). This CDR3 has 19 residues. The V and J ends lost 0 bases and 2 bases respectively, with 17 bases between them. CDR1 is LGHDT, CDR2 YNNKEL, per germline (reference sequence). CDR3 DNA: TGTGCCAGCAGCCAAGATTGGGGGGGCTTTAGGACTGGGGCCAACGTCCTGACTTTC. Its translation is CASSQDWGGFRTGANVLTF.

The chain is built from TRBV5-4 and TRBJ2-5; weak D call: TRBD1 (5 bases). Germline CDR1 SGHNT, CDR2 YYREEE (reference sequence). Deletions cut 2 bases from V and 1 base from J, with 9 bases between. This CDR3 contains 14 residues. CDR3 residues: CASSFQGTQETQYF. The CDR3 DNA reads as TGTGCCAGCAGCTTTCAGGGCACCCAAGAGACCCAGTACTTC.

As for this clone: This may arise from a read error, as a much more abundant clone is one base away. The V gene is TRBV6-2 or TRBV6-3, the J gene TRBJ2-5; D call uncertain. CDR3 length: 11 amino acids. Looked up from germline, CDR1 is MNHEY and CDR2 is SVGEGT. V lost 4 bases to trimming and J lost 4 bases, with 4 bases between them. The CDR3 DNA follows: TGTGCCAGCAGTTTAGGAGAGACCCAGTACTTC. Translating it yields CASSLGETQYF.

DNA of the CDR3: TGTGCCAGCAGTCCATACTACCAGGGGATTTTAGACGAGCAGTACTTC. It specifies CASSPYYQGILDEQYF. J is TRBJ2-7 and V is TRBV28, with D possibly TRBD1 on 6 matching bases. The germline CDR1 and CDR2 sequences are MDHEN and SYDVKM. The CDR3 sequence is 16 residues long. Trimming removed 5 bases from V and 5 bases from J, with 22 bases in between. Supplemented by reference TRBV28 and TRBJ2-7, the full variable domain reads DVKVTQSSRYLVKRTGEKVFLECVQDMDHENMFWYRQDPGLGLRLIYFSYDVKMKEKGDIPEGYSVSREKKERFSLILESASTNQTSMYLCASSPYYQGILDEQYFGPGTRLTVT.

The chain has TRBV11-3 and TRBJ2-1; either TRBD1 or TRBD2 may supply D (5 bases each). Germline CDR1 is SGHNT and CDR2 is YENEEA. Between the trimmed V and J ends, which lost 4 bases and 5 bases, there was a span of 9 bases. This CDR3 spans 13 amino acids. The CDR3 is CASSSGPNNEQFF. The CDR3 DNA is TGTGCCAGCAGCTCGGGACCTAACAATGAGCAGTTCTTC. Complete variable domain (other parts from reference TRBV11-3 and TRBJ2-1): EAGVVQSPRYKIIEKKQPVAFWCNPISGHNTLYWYLQNLGQGPELLIRYENEEAVDDSQLPKDRFSAERLKGVDSTLKIQPAELGDSAVYLCASSSGPNNEQFFGPGTRLTVL.

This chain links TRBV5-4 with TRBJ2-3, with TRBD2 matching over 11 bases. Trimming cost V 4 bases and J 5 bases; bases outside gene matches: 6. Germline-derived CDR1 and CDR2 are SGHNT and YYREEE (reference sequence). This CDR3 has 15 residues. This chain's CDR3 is CASSQGLAVGDTQYF. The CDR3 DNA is TGTGCCAGCAGCCAGGGACTAGCGGTGGGAGATACGCAGTATTTT. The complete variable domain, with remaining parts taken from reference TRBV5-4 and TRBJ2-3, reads ETGVTQSPTHLIKTRGQQVTLRCSSQSGHNTVSWYQQALGQGPQFIFQYYREEENGRGNFPPRFSGLQFPNYSSELNVNALELDDSALYLCASSQGLAVGDTQYFGPGTRLTVL.

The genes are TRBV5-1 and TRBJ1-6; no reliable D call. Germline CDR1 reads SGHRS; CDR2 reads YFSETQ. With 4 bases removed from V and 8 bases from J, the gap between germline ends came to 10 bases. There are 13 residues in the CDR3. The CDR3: CASSLGFDSPLHF. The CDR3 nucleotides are TGCGCCAGCAGCCTGGGATTCGATTCACCCCTCCACTTT.

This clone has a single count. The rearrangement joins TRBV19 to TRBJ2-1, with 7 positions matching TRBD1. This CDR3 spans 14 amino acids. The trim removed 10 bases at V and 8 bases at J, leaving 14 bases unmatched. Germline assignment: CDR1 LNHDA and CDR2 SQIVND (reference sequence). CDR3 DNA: TGTGCCACTAACCGACAGGGACGGATGGATGAGCAGTTCTTC. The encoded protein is CATNRQGRMDEQFF.

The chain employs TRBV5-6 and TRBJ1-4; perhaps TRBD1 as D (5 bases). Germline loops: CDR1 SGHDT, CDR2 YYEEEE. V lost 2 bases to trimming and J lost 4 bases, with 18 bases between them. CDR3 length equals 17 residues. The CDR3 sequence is CASSFQGRRTINEKLFF. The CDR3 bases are TGTGCCAGCAGCTTCCAGGGACGGAGAACGATTAATGAAAAACTGTTTTTT. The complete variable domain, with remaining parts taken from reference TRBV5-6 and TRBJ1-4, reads DAGVTQSPTHLIKTRGQQVTLRCSPKSGHDTVSWYQQALGQGPQFIFQYYEEEERQRGNFPDRFSGHQFPNYSSELNVNALLLGDSALYLCASSFQGRRTINEKLFFGSGTQLSVL.

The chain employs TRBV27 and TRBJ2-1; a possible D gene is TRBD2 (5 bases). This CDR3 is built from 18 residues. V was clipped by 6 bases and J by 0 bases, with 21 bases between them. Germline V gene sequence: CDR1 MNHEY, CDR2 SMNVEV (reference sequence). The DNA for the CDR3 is TGTGCCAGCAGCCATAGTTCGACTACCTACCTCTCCTACAATGAGCAGTTCTTC. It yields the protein CASSHSSTTYLSYNEQFF.

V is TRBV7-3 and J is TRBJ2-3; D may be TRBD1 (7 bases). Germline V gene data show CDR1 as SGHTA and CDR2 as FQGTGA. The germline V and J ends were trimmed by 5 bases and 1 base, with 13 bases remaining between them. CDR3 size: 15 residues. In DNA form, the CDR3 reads TGTGCCAGCAGCCAGGGGGGCAGGCGCACAGATACGCAGTATTTT. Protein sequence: CASSQGGRRTDTQYF. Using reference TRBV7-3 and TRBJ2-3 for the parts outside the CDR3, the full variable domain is GAGVSQTPSNKVTEKGKYVELRCDPISGHTALYWYRQSLGQGPEFLIYFQGTGAADDSGLPNDRFFAVRPEGSVSTLKIQRTERGDSAVYLCASSQGGRRTDTQYFGPGTRLTVL.

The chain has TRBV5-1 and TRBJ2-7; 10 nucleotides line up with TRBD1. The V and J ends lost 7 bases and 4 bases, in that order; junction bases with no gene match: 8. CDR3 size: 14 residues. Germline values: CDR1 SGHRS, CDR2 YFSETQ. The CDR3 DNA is TGCGCCAGCGGACCGGGACAGGGGTTTTACGAGCAGTACTTC. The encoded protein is CASGPGQGFYEQYF.

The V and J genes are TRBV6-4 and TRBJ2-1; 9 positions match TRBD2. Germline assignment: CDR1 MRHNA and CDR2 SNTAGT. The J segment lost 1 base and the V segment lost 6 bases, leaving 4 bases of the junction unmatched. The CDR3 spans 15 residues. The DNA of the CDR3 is TGTGCCAGCAGCCCTAGCGGGGTATCCTACAATGAGCAGTTCTTC. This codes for CASSPSGVSYNEQFF.

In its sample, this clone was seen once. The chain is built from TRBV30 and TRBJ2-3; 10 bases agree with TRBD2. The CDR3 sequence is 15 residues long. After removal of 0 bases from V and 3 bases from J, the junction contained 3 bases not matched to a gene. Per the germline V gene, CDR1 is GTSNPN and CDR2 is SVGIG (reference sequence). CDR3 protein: CAWSVEAGGTDTQYF. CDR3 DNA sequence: TGTGCCTGGAGTGTAGAAGCGGGGGGGACAGATACGCAGTATTTT.

CDR3 DNA sequence: TGCGCCAGCAGCCCCGATATTATGAGCTATGGCTACACCTTC. As protein: CASSPDIMSYGYTF. V and J are TRBV5-1 and TRBJ1-2; D is uncertain. CDR3 size: 14 residues. Deletions cut 4 bases from V and 4 bases from J, with 14 bases between. Per germline, CDR1 SGHRS and CDR2 YFSETQ.

In DNA form, the CDR3 reads TGTGCCAGCAGCTTAATGTGGACTTCCCTTCCGCGTCCCGACAATGAGCAGTTCTTC. It translates to CASSLMWTSLPRPDNEQFF. The rearrangement links TRBV7-9 to TRBJ2-1; D might be TRBD2 (5 bases). Germline-derived CDR1 and CDR2 are SEHNR and FQNEAQ (reference sequence). CDR3 size: 19 residues. The germline V and J ends were trimmed by 2 bases and 5 bases, with 25 bases remaining between them. Complete variable domain (other parts from reference TRBV7-9 and TRBJ2-1): DTGVSQNPRHKITKRGQNVTFRCDPISEHNRLYWYRQTLGQGPEFLTYFQNEAQLEKSRLLSDRFSAERPKGSFSTLEIQRTEQGDSAMYLCASSLMWTSLPRPDNEQFFGPGTRLTVL.

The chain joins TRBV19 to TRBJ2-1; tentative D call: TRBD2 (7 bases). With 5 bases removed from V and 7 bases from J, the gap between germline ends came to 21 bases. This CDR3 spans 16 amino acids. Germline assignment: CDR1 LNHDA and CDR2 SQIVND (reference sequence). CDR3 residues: CASSHRGGGRVNEQFF. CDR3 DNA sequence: TGTGCCAGTAGTCATCGGGGCGGGGGCCGGGTGAATGAGCAGTTCTTC. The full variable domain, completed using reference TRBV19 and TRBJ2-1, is DGGITQSPKYLFRKEGQNVTLSCEQNLNHDAMYWYRQDPGQGLRLIYYSQIVNDFQKGDIAEGYSVSREKKESFPLTVTSAQKNPTAFYLCASSHRGGGRVNEQFFGPGTRLTVL.

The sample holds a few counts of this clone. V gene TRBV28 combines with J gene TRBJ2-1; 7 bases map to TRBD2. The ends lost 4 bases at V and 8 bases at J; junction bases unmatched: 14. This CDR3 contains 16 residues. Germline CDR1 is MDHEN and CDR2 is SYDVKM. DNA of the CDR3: TGTGCCAGCAGTTCAAAGACTAGCCGCCCGGGGGATGAGCAGTTCTTC. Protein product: CASSSKTSRPGDEQFF.

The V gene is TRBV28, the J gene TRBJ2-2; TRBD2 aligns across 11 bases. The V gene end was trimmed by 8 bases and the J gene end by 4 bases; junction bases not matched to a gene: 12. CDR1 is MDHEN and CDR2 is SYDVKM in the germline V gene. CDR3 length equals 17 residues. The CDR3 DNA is TGTGCCAGCGGACTAGCGGGTATCTCAGGCAGCACCGGGGAGCTGTTTTTT. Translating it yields CASGLAGISGSTGELFF. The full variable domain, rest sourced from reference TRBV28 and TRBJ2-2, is DVKVTQSSRYLVKRTGEKVFLECVQDMDHENMFWYRQDPGLGLRLIYFSYDVKMKEKGDIPEGYSVSREKKERFSLILESASTNQTSMYLCASGLAGISGSTGELFFGEGSRLTVL.

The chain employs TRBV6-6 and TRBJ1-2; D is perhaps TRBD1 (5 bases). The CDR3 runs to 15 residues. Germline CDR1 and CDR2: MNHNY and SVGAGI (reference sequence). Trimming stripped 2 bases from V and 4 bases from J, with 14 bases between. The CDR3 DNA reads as TGTGCCAGCAGTTACGATATTACAGGTTCCTATGGCTACACCTTC. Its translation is CASSYDITGSYGYTF.